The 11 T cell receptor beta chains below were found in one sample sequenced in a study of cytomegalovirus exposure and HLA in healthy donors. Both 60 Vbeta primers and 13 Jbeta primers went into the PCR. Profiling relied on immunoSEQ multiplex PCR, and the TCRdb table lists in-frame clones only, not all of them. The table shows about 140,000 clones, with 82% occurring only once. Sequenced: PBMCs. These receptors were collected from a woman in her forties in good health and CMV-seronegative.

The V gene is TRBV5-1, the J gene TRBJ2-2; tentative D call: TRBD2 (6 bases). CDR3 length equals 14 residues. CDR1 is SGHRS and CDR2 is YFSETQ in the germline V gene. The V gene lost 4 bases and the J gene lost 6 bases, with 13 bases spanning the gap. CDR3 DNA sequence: TGCGCCAGCAGCCTACCGGGGACTGCCGGGGAGCTGTTTTTT. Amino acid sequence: CASSLPGTAGELFF.

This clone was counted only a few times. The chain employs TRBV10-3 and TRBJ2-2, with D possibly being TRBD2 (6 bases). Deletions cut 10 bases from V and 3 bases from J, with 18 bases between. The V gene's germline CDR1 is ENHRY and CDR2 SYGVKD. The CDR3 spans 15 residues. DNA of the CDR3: TGTGCCACCGGAGGGGAAGGGGCGGACACCGGGGAGCTGTTTTTT. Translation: CATGGEGADTGELFF.

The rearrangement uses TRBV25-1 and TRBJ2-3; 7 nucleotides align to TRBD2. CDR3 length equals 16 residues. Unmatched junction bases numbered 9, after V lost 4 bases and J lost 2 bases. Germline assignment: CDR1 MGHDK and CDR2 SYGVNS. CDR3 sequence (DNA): TGTGCCAGCAGTGGGAGACTAGCCAGGGACACAGATACGCAGTATTTT. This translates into CASSGRLARDTDTQYF.

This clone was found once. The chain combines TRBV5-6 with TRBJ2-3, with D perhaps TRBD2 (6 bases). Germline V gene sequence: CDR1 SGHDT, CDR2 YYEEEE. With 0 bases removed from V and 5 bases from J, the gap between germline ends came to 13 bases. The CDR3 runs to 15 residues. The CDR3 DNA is TGTGCCAGCAGCTTGGAGACTAGAAGGGGAGATACGCAGTATTTT. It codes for CASSLETRRGDTQYF.

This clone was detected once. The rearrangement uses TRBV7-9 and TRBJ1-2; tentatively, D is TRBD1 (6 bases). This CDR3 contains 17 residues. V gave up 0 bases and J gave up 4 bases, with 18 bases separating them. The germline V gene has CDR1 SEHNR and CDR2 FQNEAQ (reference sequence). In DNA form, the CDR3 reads TGTGCCAGCAGCTTAGCCGGGGGGCATGTCTCGGGCTATGGCTACACCTTC. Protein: CASSLAGGHVSGYGYTF.

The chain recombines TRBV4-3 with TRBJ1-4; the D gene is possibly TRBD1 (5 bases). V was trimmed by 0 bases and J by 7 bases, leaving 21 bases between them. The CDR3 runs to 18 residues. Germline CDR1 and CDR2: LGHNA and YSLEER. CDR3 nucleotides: TGCGCCAGCAGCCAAGAACTTCCGGGACTGGGATGGAGTGAAAAACTGTTTTTT. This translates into CASSQELPGLGWSEKLFF.

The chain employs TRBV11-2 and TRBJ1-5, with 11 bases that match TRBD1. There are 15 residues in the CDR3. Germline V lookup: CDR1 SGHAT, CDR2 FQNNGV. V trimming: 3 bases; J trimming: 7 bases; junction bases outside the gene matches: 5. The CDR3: CASSFGQGAAQPQHF. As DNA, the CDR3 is TGTGCCAGCAGCTTTGGACAGGGGGCCGCGCAGCCCCAGCATTTT. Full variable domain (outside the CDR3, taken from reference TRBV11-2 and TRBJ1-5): EAGVAQSPRYKIIEKRQSVAFWCNPISGHATLYWYQQILGQGPKLLIQFQNNGVVDDSQLPKDRFSAERLKGVDSTLKIQPAKLEDSAVYLCASSFGQGAAQPQHFGDGTRLSIL.

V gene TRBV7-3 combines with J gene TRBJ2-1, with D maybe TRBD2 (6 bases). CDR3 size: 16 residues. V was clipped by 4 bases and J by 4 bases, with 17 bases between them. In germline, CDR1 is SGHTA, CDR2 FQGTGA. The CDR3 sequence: CASSSRWEARYNEQFF. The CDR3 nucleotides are TGTGCCAGCAGCTCCCGTTGGGAGGCCCGGTACAATGAGCAGTTCTTC.

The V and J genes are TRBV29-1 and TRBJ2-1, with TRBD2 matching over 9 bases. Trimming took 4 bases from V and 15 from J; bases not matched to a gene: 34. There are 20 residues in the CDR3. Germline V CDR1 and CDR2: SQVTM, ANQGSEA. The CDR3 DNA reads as TGCAGCGTTGTTAGTGTGAACGGCGGGAGGGATATCCTAACCCAGATGTATCCGTTCTTC. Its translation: CSVVSVNGGRDILTQMYPFF.

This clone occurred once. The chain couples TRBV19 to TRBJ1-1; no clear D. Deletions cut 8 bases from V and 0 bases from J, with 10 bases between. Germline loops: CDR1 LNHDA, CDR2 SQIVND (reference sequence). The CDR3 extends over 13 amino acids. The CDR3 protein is CASVSGMNTEAFF. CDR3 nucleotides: TGTGCCAGTGTCTCCGGGATGAACACTGAAGCTTTCTTT. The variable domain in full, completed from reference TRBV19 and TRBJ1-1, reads DGGITQSPKYLFRKEGQNVTLSCEQNLNHDAMYWYRQDPGQGLRLIYYSQIVNDFQKGDIAEGYSVSREKKESFPLTVTSAQKNPTAFYLCASVSGMNTEAFFGQGTRLTVV.

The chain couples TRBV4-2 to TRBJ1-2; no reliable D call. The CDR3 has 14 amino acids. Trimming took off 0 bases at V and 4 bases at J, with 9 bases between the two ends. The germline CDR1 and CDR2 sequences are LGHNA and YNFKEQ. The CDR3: CASSQDKRAYGYTF. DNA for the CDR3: TGTGCCAGCAGCCAAGATAAGCGTGCCTATGGCTACACCTTC.